The 19 T cell receptor beta chains in this list originate from one sample, sequenced in a study of shared clonotypes between healthy human individuals. Profiling relied on immunoSEQ multiplex PCR, and the TCRdb table lists in-frame clones only, not all of them. Here the sample spans some 2,000,000 clones, less than 95% being singletons. The naive CD8 population came from CD45RO-negative cells selected for CCR7, without terminally differentiated effector memory CD45RA+ cells. Sample: naive CD8+ T cells sorted from blood. Every receptor here comes from a man between 18 and 35 years old in good health.

Concerning this clone itself: Different DNA sequences within this sample yield the same CDR3. V is TRBV4-3 and J is TRBJ1-1, with a weak D call TRBD1 (5 bases). CDR3 length: 15 amino acids. Germline assignment: CDR1 LGHNA and CDR2 YSLEER. Trimming took off 4 bases at V and 5 bases at J, with 17 bases between the two ends. The CDR3 DNA reads as TGCGCCAGCAGCCCCCTCACGGGGGGAGGGACTGAAGCTTTCTTT. The encoded protein is CASSPLTGGGTEAFF.

The chain is built from TRBV5-6 and TRBJ2-3, with 8 positions matching TRBD2. The V gene's germline CDR1 is SGHDT and CDR2 YYEEEE. V dropped 0 bases and J dropped 9; count of bases not matched to a gene: 12. The CDR3 runs to 16 residues. The CDR3 is CASSLEIAGPAGTQYF. DNA for the CDR3: TGTGCCAGCAGCTTGGAGATAGCGGGGCCCGCGGGAACGCAGTATTTT.

J is TRBJ2-1 and V is TRBV20-1, with D possibly TRBD2 on 5 matching bases. With 5 bases removed from V and 7 bases from J, the gap between germline ends came to 9 bases. The germline V gene has CDR1 DFQATT and CDR2 SNEGSKA (reference sequence). This CDR3 spans 11 amino acids. CDR3 DNA: TGCAGTGCTCTACTAGTGAATGAGCAGTTCTTC. Residues: CSALLVNEQFF.

This chain uses TRBV7-9 with TRBJ2-7; possible D gene TRBD1, 5 bases. Germline assignment: CDR1 SEHNR and CDR2 FQNEAQ (reference sequence). V shed 4 bases and J shed 2 bases, with 9 bases lying between them. This CDR3 has 13 residues. The CDR3 DNA follows: TGTGCCAGCAGCTGGGCAGGGACCTACGAGCAGTACTTC. It codes for CASSWAGTYEQYF.

The V gene is TRBV10-3, the J gene TRBJ2-7; TRBD1 aligns across 9 bases. Trimming took 7 bases from V and 4 from J; bases not matched to a gene: 8. Germline V gene data show CDR1 as ENHRY and CDR2 as SYGVKD. This CDR3 has 14 residues. CDR3 region: CAITRDRDIYEQYF. The CDR3, as DNA: TGTGCCATCACGCGGGACAGGGACATATACGAGCAGTACTTC.

The chain employs TRBV9 and TRBJ1-3; the match to TRBD1 covers 7 bases. V lost 4 bases and J lost 8; bases outside the gene matches: 15. Germline lookup yields CDR1 SGDLS and CDR2 YYNGEE. This CDR3 comprises 16 residues. The CDR3 loop is CASSTGDSQAGDTIYF. DNA for the CDR3: TGTGCCAGCAGCACAGGGGATTCTCAAGCCGGGGACACCATATATTTT.

This chain uses TRBV5-6 with TRBJ2-2; 11 nucleotides line up with TRBD2. CDR1 and CDR2 from the germline V gene are SGHDT and YYEEEE. After removal of 0 bases from V and 2 bases from J, the junction contained 3 bases not matched to a gene. There are 17 residues in the CDR3. The chain's CDR3 is CASSLGLAGGNTGELFF. CDR3 sequence (DNA): TGTGCCAGCAGCTTGGGGCTAGCGGGAGGTAACACCGGGGAGCTGTTTTTT.

This chain uses TRBV2 with TRBJ2-5; perhaps D is TRBD1 or TRBD2 (5 bases each). Trimming pared 3 bases from V and 3 bases from J, leaving 14 bases between. CDR1 is SNHLY and CDR2 is FYNNEI in the germline V gene. CDR3 length equals 15 residues. CDR3 residues: CASSEQGRIEETQYF. CDR3 DNA: TGTGCCAGCAGTGAGCAGGGACGCATCGAAGAGACCCAGTACTTC.

The genes are TRBV6-1 and TRBJ2-4; weak D call: TRBD1 (5 bases). The V end was cut by 2 bases, the J end by 6 bases, with 20 bases between. Per the germline V gene, CDR1 is MNHNS and CDR2 is SASEGT. The CDR3 is 17 residues long. For the CDR3, the DNA is TGTGCCAGCAGTGAAACCCAGACCTGGGGCGGTGGAAACATTCAGTACTTC. Translated: CASSETQTWGGGNIQYF.

The rearrangement links TRBV27 to TRBJ1-6; 8 bases agree with TRBD1. The CDR3 runs 15 residues. Germline V CDR1 and CDR2: MNHEY, SMNVEV (reference sequence). Losses at the gene ends were 7 bases for V and 8 bases for J; bases not matched to a gene: 10. Here the CDR3 DNA reads TGTGCCAGCACCTCCCCGGCAGGGGGCTATTCACCCCTCCACTTT. This gives the protein CASTSPAGGYSPLHF.

As concerns this clone: This same CDR3 is encoded by further DNA sequences in the sample. The V and J genes are TRBV25-1 and TRBJ1-1; D gene ambiguous. Trimming stripped 1 base from V and 4 bases from J, with 10 bases between. This CDR3 spans 14 amino acids. Germline lookup yields CDR1 MGHDK and CDR2 SYGVNS. This CDR3 is CASSEFGVGTEAFF. The CDR3 nucleotides read TGTGCCAGCAGTGAATTTGGGGTGGGCACTGAAGCTTTCTTT. Combining the CDR3 with reference TRBV25-1 and TRBJ1-1 gives the whole variable domain EADIYQTPRYLVIGTGKKITLECSQTMGHDKMYWYQQDPGMELHLIHYSYGVNSTEKGDLSSESTVSRIRTEHFPLTLESARPSHTSQYLCASSEFGVGTEAFFGQGTRLTVV.

About this clone itself: Other nucleotide sequences from this sample produce the same CDR3. The chain couples TRBV7-6 to TRBJ2-3; 14 bases are a match to TRBD2. The V segment lost 5 bases and the J segment 2 bases; nucleotides outside the gene matches: 6. Germline CDR1 reads SGHVS; CDR2 reads FNYEAQ. This CDR3 comprises 17 residues. The CDR3 spells CASSPGLAGGHTDTQYF. The DNA of the CDR3 is TGTGCCAGCAGCCCTGGACTAGCGGGGGGACACACAGATACGCAGTATTTT.

This chain links TRBV10-3 with TRBJ2-7; no reliable D call. Trimming left V 6 bases short and J 0 bases short, with 6 bases between. CDR3 length: 12 amino acids. The V gene's germline CDR1 is ENHRY and CDR2 SYGVKD. The CDR3 sequence: CAIRVASYEQYF. Written as DNA, the CDR3 is TGTGCCATCAGGGTAGCCTCCTACGAGCAGTACTTC.

This clone was seen a handful of times. The sample holds other DNA sequences that translate to the same CDR3. This sequence joins TRBV7-8 and TRBJ2-1; 14 nucleotides agree with TRBD2. From germline, CDR1 is SGHVS and CDR2 FQNEAQ. With V trimmed by 1 base and J by 0 bases, 2 bases remained unmatched. The CDR3 spans 18 residues. Written as DNA, the CDR3 is TGTGCCAGCAGCTTAGGACTAGCGGGAGGGAGCTCCTACAATGAGCAGTTCTTC. Protein product: CASSLGLAGGSSYNEQFF.

Many counts were recorded for this clone. V gene TRBV30 combines with J gene TRBJ1-5, with D perhaps matching TRBD1 (5 bases). The CDR3 extends over 14 amino acids. From germline, CDR1 is GTSNPN and CDR2 SVGIG (reference sequence). V lost 5 bases, J lost 5 bases, and 16 bases lay in between. Written as DNA, the CDR3 is TGTGCCTGGGGCCCCGGGACGGAGCATCAGCCCCAGCATTTT. It specifies CAWGPGTEHQPQHF.

The chain combines TRBV7-8 with TRBJ2-5, with D possibly being TRBD1 (6 bases). The CDR3 loop spans 14 amino acids. The germline CDR1 and CDR2 sequences are SGHVS and FQNEAQ. Trimming left V 2 bases short and J 0 bases short, with 7 bases between. The CDR3 bases are TGTGCCAGCAGCTTAAGGACAGACCAAGAGACCCAGTACTTC. Residues: CASSLRTDQETQYF.

This clone was seen only once. The CDR3 DNA sequence: TGTGCCAGCAGTGGGGGACTAAAAGACGAGCAGTACTTC. It specifies CASSGGLKDEQYF. The chain couples TRBV2 to TRBJ2-7; 7 nucleotides line up with TRBD2. J was trimmed by 5 bases and V by 4 bases; bases with no gene match: 5. Germline-derived CDR1 and CDR2 are SNHLY and FYNNEI. The CDR3 loop spans 13 amino acids.

This clone was found once. This chain connects TRBV10-2 to TRBJ2-7; the D is unclear. The CDR3 totals 14 residues. In germline, CDR1 is WSHSY, CDR2 SAAADI. The germline V and J ends were trimmed by 0 bases and 0 bases, with 6 bases remaining between them. The CDR3 nucleotides are TGCGCCAGCAGTGAGTCGAAGAGCTCCTACGAGCAGTACTTC. Its protein is CASSESKSSYEQYF.

The rearrangement links TRBV6-5 to TRBJ2-2; D uncertain. V was pared by 6 bases and J by 3 bases, with 8 bases between. CDR3 size: 13 residues. The V gene's germline CDR1 is MNHEY and CDR2 SVGAGI. The CDR3 bases are TGTGCCAGCAGCCTTAGTGACACCGGGGAGCTGTTTTTT. This codes for CASSLSDTGELFF.